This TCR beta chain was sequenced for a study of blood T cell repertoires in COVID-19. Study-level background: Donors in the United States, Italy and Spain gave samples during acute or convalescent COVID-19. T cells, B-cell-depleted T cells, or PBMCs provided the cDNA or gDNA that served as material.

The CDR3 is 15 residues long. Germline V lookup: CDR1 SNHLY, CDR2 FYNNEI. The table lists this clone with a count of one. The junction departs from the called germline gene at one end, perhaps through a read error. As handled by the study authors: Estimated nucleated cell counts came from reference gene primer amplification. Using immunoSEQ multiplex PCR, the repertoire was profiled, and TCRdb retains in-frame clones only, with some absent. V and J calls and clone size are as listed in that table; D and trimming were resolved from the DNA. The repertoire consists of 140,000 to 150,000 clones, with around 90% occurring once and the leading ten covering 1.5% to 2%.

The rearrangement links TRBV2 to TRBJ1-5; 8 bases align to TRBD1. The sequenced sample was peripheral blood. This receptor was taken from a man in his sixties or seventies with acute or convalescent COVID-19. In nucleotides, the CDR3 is TGTGCCAGCAGCGAAGGGACAGGCAGCAATCAGCCCCAGCATTTT. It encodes CASSEGTGSNQPQHF. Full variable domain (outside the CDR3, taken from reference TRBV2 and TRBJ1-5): EPEVTQTPSHQVTQMGQEVILRCVPISNHLYFYWYRQILGQKVEFLVSFYNNEISEKSEIFDDQFSVERPDGSNFTLKIRSTKLEDSAMYFCASSEGTGSNQPQHFGDGTRLSIL.